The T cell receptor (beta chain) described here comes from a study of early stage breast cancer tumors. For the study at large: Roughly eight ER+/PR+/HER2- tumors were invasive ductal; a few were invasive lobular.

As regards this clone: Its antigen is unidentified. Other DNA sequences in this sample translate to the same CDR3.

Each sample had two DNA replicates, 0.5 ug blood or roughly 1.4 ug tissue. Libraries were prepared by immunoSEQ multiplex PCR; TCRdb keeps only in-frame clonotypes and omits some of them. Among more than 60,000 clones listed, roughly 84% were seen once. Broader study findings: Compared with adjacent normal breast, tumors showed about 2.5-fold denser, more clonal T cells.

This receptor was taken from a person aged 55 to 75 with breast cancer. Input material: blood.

The CDR3 bases are TGCGCCAGCAGCTTAAACACTGAAGCTTTCTTT. Translation: CASSLNTEAFF. The V gene is TRBV5-1, the J gene TRBJ1-1; no clear D. From germline, CDR1 is SGHRS and CDR2 YFSETQ. V lost 2 bases and J lost 2, with 1 base in between. The CDR3 extends over 11 amino acids.